The clone carrying this T cell receptor (beta chain) was observed at least ten times. Amplification targeted TCR beta CDR3 regions from RNA transcripts. Primed by the HTBI set, a first-round RT-PCR was run on the TCR CDR3. TCRdb used MiXCR to reprocess the multiplex PCR reads, holding one entry per CDR3 protein. The sample contains approximately 640,000 distinct CDR3 sequences, 17% of which appear only once. Hyperthyroidism, newly diagnosed and lasting under 2 months, affected patients aged 18 to 65. Orbital computed tomography, thyroid ultrasound, serum thyroxine and TRAb, and clinical symptoms together informed the diagnoses. The authors took PBMCs from 10 ml fresh peripheral blood. V lost 1 base to trimming and J lost 2 bases, with 15 bases between them. The germline V gene encodes CDR1 SGHAT and CDR2 FQNNGV. This CDR3 has 16 residues. This specimen belongs to a study of T cells in Graves' hyperthyroidism and ophthalmopathy. The wider study: Any treatment followed the collection of peripheral blood at initial diagnosis.

Source material: blood. The chain combines TRBV11-2 with TRBJ2-7, with a possible D match to TRBD2 (7 bases). This TCR derives from a man in his forties or fifties with Graves' hyperthyroidism. CDR3: CASSLVGGGLAYEQYF. In DNA form, the CDR3 reads TGTGCCAGCAGCTTAGTCGGCGGGGGCCTTGCCTACGAGCAGTACTTC.